This T cell receptor (beta chain) was captured in a study of T cell responses to AZD1222 COVID-19 vaccine. Libraries were prepared by immunoSEQ multiplex PCR; TCRdb keeps only in-frame clonotypes and omits some of them. In the table there are more than 90,000 clones, over 75% of which are singletons. This CDR3 spans 18 amino acids. V shed 4 bases and J 8 bases; nucleotides not matched to a gene: 14. Germline V gene lookup returns CDR1 LGHNA and CDR2 YNFKEQ. Study-level points and caveats: Samples come after the peak T cell response, not at day 14. Baseline seropositivity characterized only 5 or 6 AZD1222 recipients.

Regarding this clone: Its cognate antigen is unknown.

Pooling covered second doses at about 4 or about 12 weeks. This sequence joins TRBV4-2 and TRBJ2-1; 13 bases map to TRBD2. Sequencing used peripheral blood, obtained 28 days after the second AZD1222 dose. This sequence originates from an adult who received the AZD1222 COVID-19 vaccine. This CDR3 reads CASSRLSTGLAGVDEQFF. CDR3 sequence (DNA): TGTGCCAGCAGCCGCCTATCAACCGGACTAGCGGGAGTTGATGAGCAGTTCTTC.